These 9 T cell receptor beta chains were all obtained from the same sample, sequenced in a study of blood T cell repertoires in COVID-19. Sequencing used immunoSEQ multiplex PCR; TCRdb keeps in-frame clones, though not all of them. The sample has some 180,000 clones, roughly 73% seen once. The source material was peripheral blood. These receptors were taken from a woman older than 75 with active or convalescent COVID-19.

V and J are TRBV7-2 and TRBJ1-2, with D tentatively TRBD1 (5 bases). The CDR3 loop spans 14 amino acids. V was clipped by 1 base and J by 3 bases, with 9 bases between them. Germline-derived CDR1 and CDR2 are SGHTA and FQGNSA. The CDR3 DNA reads TGTGCCAGCAGCTTAGTTTCGGGGGACTATGGCTACACCTTC. Protein product: CASSLVSGDYGYTF.

J is TRBJ2-1 and V is TRBV27; TRBD2 aligns across 11 bases. Trimming at V came to 6 bases and at J to 2 bases, leaving 0 bases not matched to a gene. The germline CDR1 and CDR2 sequences are MNHEY and SMNVEV (reference sequence). This CDR3 contains 14 residues. The CDR3 loop is CASRLAGAYNEQFF. The DNA of the CDR3 is TGTGCCAGCAGACTAGCGGGAGCCTACAATGAGCAGTTCTTC.

This clone appeared once. The chain is built from TRBV7-2 and TRBJ2-2; TRBD2 matches at 7 bases. Per germline, CDR1 SGHTA and CDR2 FQGNSA. CDR3 length equals 16 residues. Trimming at V came to 7 bases and at J to 0 bases, leaving 8 bases not matched to a gene. The CDR3 here is CASTLDGGANTGELFF. The CDR3 DNA is TGTGCCAGCACCCTAGATGGGGGGGCGAACACCGGGGAGCTGTTTTTT.

The chain carries TRBV24-1 and TRBJ2-1; possible D gene TRBD1, 5 bases. This CDR3 region has 14 residues. Trimming left V 1 base short and J 13 bases short, with 16 bases between. Per the germline V gene, CDR1 is KGHDR and CDR2 is SFDVKD. The CDR3 is CATSDLGIVTEQFF. The CDR3, as DNA: TGTGCCACCAGTGATTTAGGAATTGTGACAGAACAGTTCTTC.

This rearrangement joins TRBV29-1 to TRBJ2-5; tentative D call: TRBD1 (6 bases). The CDR3 totals 14 residues. Germline CDR1 and CDR2: SQVTM and ANQGSEA. V lost 3 bases, J lost 5 bases, and 16 bases lay in between. CDR3 sequence (DNA): TGCAGCGTTGATAGGTTCAGGGGAAGGGAGACCCAGTACTTC. Its translation is CSVDRFRGRETQYF.

Note on this clone: An end of the junction does not agree with germline; a read error may underlie this. J is TRBJ2-5 and V is TRBV7-7; TRBD1 matches at 8 bases. Germline V gives CDR1 SSHAT, CDR2 FNYEAQ (reference sequence). This CDR3 region has 15 residues. The CDR3 sequence is CASSLAPTGEETQYF. CDR3 sequence (DNA): TGTGCTAGCAGCTTAGCTCCGACAGGGGAAGAGACCCAGTACTTC. The full variable domain, its missing parts supplied by reference TRBV7-7 and TRBJ2-5, is GAGVSQSPRYKVTKRGQDVTLRCDPISSHATLYWYQQALGQGPEFLTYFNYEAQPDKSGLPSDRFSAERPEGSISTLTIQRTEQRDSAMYRCASSLAPTGEETQYFGPGTRLLVL.

Turning to this clone: Other DNA sequences in the same sample also yield this CDR3. The chain carries TRBV18 and TRBJ2-7, with TRBD1 identical over 7 bases. In germline, CDR1 is KGHSH, CDR2 LQKENI. There are 13 residues in the CDR3. The junction had 3 bases not matched to a gene; V was cut back by 3 bases and J by 4 bases. As DNA, the CDR3 is TGTGCCAGCTCACCGGGACAGACTTACGAGCAGTACTTC. Translated: CASSPGQTYEQYF.

This clone was seen ten or more times. The chain is built from TRBV9 and TRBJ2-7; TRBD2 matches at 8 bases. V was pared by 3 bases and J by 2 bases, with 4 bases of the junction left unmatched. This CDR3 has 14 residues. Germline V CDR1 and CDR2: SGDLS, YYNGEE. CDR3 region: CASSARGAPYEQYF. Written as DNA, the CDR3 is TGTGCCAGCAGCGCGCGGGGGGCACCCTACGAGCAGTACTTC.

The J gene is TRBJ2-3, the V gene TRBV10-3; the match to TRBD2 covers 10 bases. The CDR3 has 18 residues. After removal of 4 bases from V and 1 base from J, the junction contained 11 bases not matched to a gene. Germline loops: CDR1 ENHRY, CDR2 SYGVKD. DNA for the CDR3: TGTGCCATCAGTGCCTCTAGCGGGGGTATTGCTGGCACAGATACGCAGTATTTT. Encoded protein: CAISASSGGIAGTDTQYF.